The 28 T cell receptor beta chains reported below all come from one sample, sequenced in a study of PD-L1 blockade in urothelial cancer. The assay was immunoSEQ multiplex PCR, and TCRdb's table has in-frame clones only and misses some. Of 55,000 to 85,000 clones in the sample, about 88% were seen once. The input for sequencing was PBMCs, taken around atezolizumab (anti-PD-L1) treatment. These receptors all stem from a man between 60 and 75 years old with urothelial cancer.

The chain uses TRBV7-2 and TRBJ1-2; 9 bases line up with TRBD1. Unmatched junction bases numbered 5, after V lost 1 base and J lost 2 bases. Germline V gives CDR1 SGHTA, CDR2 FQGNSA. The CDR3 runs 16 residues. The CDR3 sequence: CASSLVNTGGNYGYTF. The CDR3 nucleotides read TGTGCCAGCAGCTTAGTTAATACAGGGGGCAACTATGGCTACACCTTC.

The chain links TRBV14 to TRBJ1-1, with TRBD1 matching 8 bases. V gave up 1 base and J gave up 4 bases; unmatched junction bases: 5. This CDR3 is built from 15 residues. Germline assignment: CDR1 SGHDN and CDR2 FVKESK. The CDR3 here is CASSQVGGTGTEAFF. CDR3 DNA sequence: TGTGCCAGCAGCCAAGTAGGGGGGACAGGCACTGAAGCTTTCTTT.

The chain joins TRBV7-9 to TRBJ2-5, with 8 bases fitting TRBD1. The V gene's germline CDR1 is SEHNR and CDR2 FQNEAQ (reference sequence). The V gene end was trimmed by 5 bases and the J gene end by 4 bases; junction bases not matched to a gene: 6. This CDR3 comprises 14 residues. CDR3 DNA: TGTGCCAGCAGCACCGACAGGGGCGGAGAGACCCAGTACTTC. Residues: CASSTDRGGETQYF.

V usage is TRBV2 and J usage is TRBJ2-1; 9 bases map to TRBD2. Germline V CDR1 and CDR2: SNHLY, FYNNEI. CDR3 size: 17 residues. Germline trimming cut 5 bases from V and 4 bases from J; bases unmatched to any gene: 12. CDR3 sequence reads: CASSFLDRAGGYNEQFF. As DNA, the CDR3 is TGTGCCAGCAGTTTTTTGGACAGAGCGGGGGGATACAATGAGCAGTTCTTC.

V is TRBV9 and J is TRBJ2-7; TRBD2 is a possible D gene (7 bases). This CDR3 has 15 residues. Germline-derived CDR1 and CDR2 are SGDLS and YYNGEE. Deletions cut 4 bases from V and 1 base from J, with 15 bases between. The CDR3 coding sequence is TGTGCCAGCAGCCCTGGGGGGGGGCTATCCTACGAGCAGTACTTC. This codes for CASSPGGGLSYEQYF.

The chain recombines TRBV6-1 with TRBJ1-5; possible D gene TRBD1, 5 bases. The V gene lost 6 bases and the J gene lost 10 bases, with 13 bases spanning the gap. The CDR3 is 12 amino acids. Germline CDR1 reads MNHNS; CDR2 reads SASEGT. CDR3 coding DNA: TGTGCCAGCAGGGACACGTATAGACCCCAGCATTTT. Its translation: CASRDTYRPQHF.

The V call is TRBV28, the J call TRBJ1-1; D not resolved. V was clipped by 1 base and J by 3 bases, with 6 bases between them. This CDR3 spans 13 amino acids. CDR1 and CDR2 (germline): MDHEN, SYDVKM. The CDR3 DNA reads as TGTGCCAGCAGTTTATATTCATACACTGAAGCTTTCTTT. This codes for CASSLYSYTEAFF. Together with reference TRBV28 and TRBJ1-1, the CDR3 gives the full variable domain: DVKVTQSSRYLVKRTGEKVFLECVQDMDHENMFWYRQDPGLGLRLIYFSYDVKMKEKGDIPEGYSVSREKKERFSLILESASTNQTSMYLCASSLYSYTEAFFGQGTRLTVV.

The V and J genes are TRBV5-4 and TRBJ1-6; D may be TRBD1 (6 bases). Trimming pared 5 bases from V and 6 bases from J, leaving 12 bases between. CDR1 and CDR2 (germline): SGHNT, YYREEE (reference sequence). The CDR3 has 14 amino acids. The CDR3 DNA reads TGTGCCAGCAGACTACAGGGCGCTAATTCACCCCTCCACTTT. It translates to CASRLQGANSPLHF. The full variable domain, completed using reference TRBV5-4 and TRBJ1-6, is ETGVTQSPTHLIKTRGQQVTLRCSSQSGHNTVSWYQQALGQGPQFIFQYYREEENGRGNFPPRFSGLQFPNYSSELNVNALELDDSALYLCASRLQGANSPLHFGNGTRLTVT.

This rearrangement joins TRBV10-3 to TRBJ1-5, with D possibly matching TRBD1 (5 bases). Trimming shortened V by 0 bases and J by 3 bases, and 9 bases separated the two germline ends. This CDR3 is 15 amino acids long. CDR1 and CDR2 (germline): ENHRY, SYGVKD. CDR3 in DNA: TGTGCCATCAGTGAGTCCGGGACTTTCAATCAGCCCCAGCATTTT. Translating gives CAISESGTFNQPQHF.

This clone has only one observation. The V and J genes are TRBV7-5 and TRBJ2-1; TRBD2 was called by the table and not checked on the DNA. TRBV7-5 is assigned pseudogene status. The CDR3 length is 18 residues. The CDR3 is CARSLGGEGSGPYNEQFF. DNA of the CDR3: TGTGCCAGAAGCTTAGGAGGGGAGGGTAGCGGGCCCTACAATGAGCAGTTCTTC.

The CDR3 loop is CASSPTGGSDEQYF. CDR3 nucleotide sequence: TGTGCCAGCAGCCCGACAGGGGGTAGTGACGAGCAGTACTTC. The rearrangement uses TRBV7-9 and TRBJ2-7; 9 bases match TRBD1. Germline lookup yields CDR1 SEHNR and CDR2 FQNEAQ (reference sequence). CDR3 length: 14 amino acids. J was trimmed by 5 bases and V by 5 bases; bases with no gene match: 7. The variable domain in full, completed from reference TRBV7-9 and TRBJ2-7, reads DTGVSQNPRHKITKRGQNVTFRCDPISEHNRLYWYRQTLGQGPEFLTYFQNEAQLEKSRLLSDRFSAERPKGSFSTLEIQRTEQGDSAMYLCASSPTGGSDEQYFGPGTRLTVT.

CDR3 sequence (DNA): TGTGCCAGCAGACGCGGACAGTCCACAGATACGCAGTATTTT. This translates into CASRRGQSTDTQYF. The rearrangement links TRBV27 to TRBJ2-3; perhaps TRBD1 as D (6 bases). Germline CDR1 is MNHEY and CDR2 is SMNVEV (reference sequence). V dropped 6 bases and J dropped 2 bases, with 12 bases sitting between them. The length of the CDR3 is 14 residues.

V usage is TRBV5-1 and J usage is TRBJ2-3, with TRBD2 matching 10 bases. Per germline, CDR1 SGHRS and CDR2 YFSETQ. With 4 bases clipped from V and 2 bases from J, the junction kept 16 bases outside the gene matches. The CDR3 loop spans 19 amino acids. CDR3 sequence reads: CASSPSVLAGRPYTDTQYF. CDR3 sequence (DNA): TGCGCCAGCAGCCCGAGCGTACTAGCGGGGCGTCCCTACACAGATACGCAGTATTTT.

This chain uses TRBV19 with TRBJ1-2; perhaps TRBD1 as D (5 bases). The V gene's germline CDR1 is LNHDA and CDR2 SQIVND (reference sequence). The CDR3 contains 15 residues. The V and J ends lost 2 bases and 6 bases respectively, with 16 bases between them. CDR3 DNA: TGTGCCAGTAGTATAAGAGGCAGGGTCTTAGATGGCTACACCTTC. It yields the protein CASSIRGRVLDGYTF.

The chain uses TRBV7-3 and TRBJ2-2; maybe TRBD1 (5 bases). Germline CDR1 SGHTA, CDR2 FQGTGA. Trimming pared 5 bases from V and 4 bases from J, leaving 8 bases between. There are 13 residues in the CDR3. CDR3: CASSATATGELFF. In DNA form, the CDR3 reads TGTGCCAGCAGCGCGACAGCCACCGGGGAGCTGTTTTTT.

This chain joins TRBV4-1 and TRBJ2-1, with 9 bases lining up with TRBD2. The CDR3 is 15 amino acids. Trimming removed 3 bases from V and 5 bases from J; junction bases left unmatched: 5. Germline values: CDR1 MGHRA, CDR2 YSYEKL. This CDR3 reads CASSHSGSLDNEQFF. The DNA of the CDR3 is TGCGCCAGCAGCCATAGCGGGAGTCTTGACAATGAGCAGTTCTTC.

The chain links TRBV7-2 to TRBJ1-6; perhaps TRBD1 as D (5 bases). Germline assignment: CDR1 SGHTA and CDR2 FQGNSA. This CDR3 has 15 residues. Deletions cut 2 bases from V and 10 bases from J, with 15 bases between. CDR3 protein: CASSLQGAPSSPLHF. The CDR3 nucleotides are TGTGCCAGCAGCTTACAAGGGGCCCCGAGCTCACCCCTCCACTTT.

This rearrangement joins TRBV5-1 to TRBJ1-1, with TRBD1 identical over 9 bases. J gave up 0 bases and V 4 bases, and 7 bases lay outside the gene matches. The germline gives CDR1 SGHRS, CDR2 YFSETQ. The CDR3 has 16 residues. This chain's CDR3 is CASSRQGGSMNTEAFF. The DNA of the CDR3 is TGCGCCAGCAGCCGACAGGGGGGATCAATGAACACTGAAGCTTTCTTT.

V gene TRBV11-2 combines with J gene TRBJ2-3, with 9 nucleotides matching TRBD1. There are 18 residues in the CDR3. V lost 1 base and J lost 0; bases outside the gene matches: 8. Germline assignment: CDR1 SGHAT and CDR2 FQNNGV. The CDR3 loop reads CASSLVGGTGTSTDTQYF. In DNA, the CDR3 is TGTGCCAGCAGCTTAGTAGGGGGGACAGGGACGAGCACAGATACGCAGTATTTT.

The chain carries TRBV9 and TRBJ2-4; 7 bases line up with TRBD1. CDR3 size: 20 residues. Germline CDR1 and CDR2: SGDLS and YYNGEE. Trimming removed 4 bases from V and 0 bases from J; junction bases left unmatched: 19. The CDR3 reads CASSRGGTRQGNLAKNIQYF. DNA for the CDR3: TGTGCCAGCAGCCGAGGGGGAACCCGACAGGGTAACTTAGCCAAAAACATTCAGTACTTC.

The gene calls are TRBV6-5 and TRBJ2-7, with D perhaps TRBD1 (5 bases). From germline, CDR1 is MNHEY and CDR2 SVGAGI. This CDR3 contains 15 residues. Trimming took off 0 bases at V and 1 base at J, with 10 bases between the two ends. The CDR3 sequence is CASSYSYRTSYEQYF. The CDR3 DNA sequence: TGTGCCAGCAGTTACTCGTACAGGACGTCCTACGAGCAGTACTTC.

V is TRBV5-1 and J is TRBJ2-2; 15 bases agree with TRBD2. The CDR3 extends over 17 amino acids. Germline-derived CDR1 and CDR2 are SGHRS and YFSETQ. J was trimmed by 3 bases and V by 4 bases; bases with no gene match: 4. The CDR3 nucleotides read TGCGCCAGCAGCCCGGGACTAGCGGGGGGCTACACCGGGGAGCTGTTTTTT. It translates to CASSPGLAGGYTGELFF.

The rearrangement joins TRBV7-2 to TRBJ2-7, with 9 positions matching TRBD1. The CDR3 spans 14 residues. Germline loops: CDR1 SGHTA, CDR2 FQGNSA. V lost 1 base and J lost 4; bases outside the gene matches: 2. CDR3 nucleotide sequence: TGTGCCAGCAGCTTAGAACAGGGGGCTTACGAGCAGTACTTC. This sequence encodes CASSLEQGAYEQYF. Drawing the rest from reference TRBV7-2 and TRBJ2-7, the complete variable domain is GAGVSQSPSNKVTEKGKDVELRCDPISGHTALYWYRQSLGQGLEFLIYFQGNSAPDKSGLPSDRFSAERTGGSVSTLTIQRTQQEDSAVYLCASSLEQGAYEQYFGPGTRLTVT.

The chain links TRBV5-5 to TRBJ1-1; a weak D match, TRBD1 (5 bases). CDR1 is SGHKS and CDR2 is YYEKEE in the germline V gene (reference sequence). The CDR3 is made up of 14 amino acids. V lost 1 base and J 3 bases, leaving 10 bases between the germline ends. Written as DNA, the CDR3 is TGTGCCAGCAGCTTGCTCAGGGTGGACACTGAAGCTTTCTTT. Amino acids: CASSLLRVDTEAFF.

This chain links TRBV10-1 with TRBJ2-3; TRBD2 matches at 9 bases. V shed 0 bases and J 8 bases; nucleotides not matched to a gene: 9. The CDR3 has 16 amino acids. Germline assignment: CDR1 WNHNN and CDR2 SYGVQD (reference sequence). CDR3 sequence: CASSESSSGARSTQYF. Written as DNA, the CDR3 is TGCGCCAGCAGTGAGTCGTCTAGCGGGGCCCGCTCTACGCAGTATTTT.

This sequence joins TRBV28 and TRBJ1-5, with 8 bases fitting TRBD1. This CDR3 spans 14 amino acids. V lost 5 bases, J lost 7 bases, and 7 bases stayed unmatched. In germline, CDR1 is MDHEN, CDR2 SYDVKM. The CDR3 is CASSTQGAGQPQHF. CDR3 coding DNA: TGTGCCAGCAGTACCCAGGGGGCGGGACAGCCCCAGCATTTT. Drawing the rest from reference TRBV28 and TRBJ1-5, the complete variable domain is DVKVTQSSRYLVKRTGEKVFLECVQDMDHENMFWYRQDPGLGLRLIYFSYDVKMKEKGDIPEGYSVSREKKERFSLILESASTNQTSMYLCASSTQGAGQPQHFGDGTRLSIL.

This chain uses TRBV6-6 with TRBJ1-2; the D is unclear. V was cut by 2 bases and J by 6 bases, with 7 bases left in between. Looked up from germline, CDR1 is MNHNY and CDR2 is SVGAGI (reference sequence). This CDR3 region has 12 residues. CDR3 residues: CASSYAENGYTF. Written as DNA, the CDR3 is TGTGCCAGCAGTTACGCGGAAAATGGCTACACCTTC.

The chain couples TRBV10-3 to TRBJ2-3, with 10 bases that match TRBD1. The CDR3 totals 15 residues. The trim removed 6 bases at V and 3 bases at J, leaving 6 bases unmatched. Germline V gene sequence: CDR1 ENHRY, CDR2 SYGVKD. CDR3 protein: CAIRDPGQGTDTQYF. In DNA, the CDR3 is TGTGCCATCAGGGATCCGGGACAGGGGACAGATACGCAGTATTTT.